The present TCR beta chain was sequenced within a study of vaccination effects on CD4 cells after COVID-19. Generated by immunoSEQ multiplex PCR, the TCRdb table keeps only in-frame clones and is missing some. Of around 66,000 clones detected, about 71% appear once; the ten largest clones hold 3.5% to 4.5%. ViraFEST assay sequencing came after antigen-specific CD4+ T cells were expanded with viral peptide pools. When less than 12 days of culture had elapsed, CD4+ T cells were isolated. None of these healthy vaccinees had been infected with SARS-CoV-2 before vaccination. On days 3 and 7, fresh IL-2 medium replaced half the medium. About this clone itself: The antigen remains undetermined.

In germline, CDR1 is KGHDR, CDR2 SFDVKD. The CDR3 runs to 15 residues. After removal of 4 bases from V and 6 bases from J, the junction contained 5 bases not matched to a gene. V usage is TRBV24-1 and J usage is TRBJ1-5, with TRBD1 matching 10 bases. The TCR was taken from a human donor who received a COVID-19 vaccine. The specimen was CD4+ T cells from PBMCs cultured with HCoV-OC43 spike peptides, collected before COVID-19 vaccination. As to subset: HCoV-OC43 spike overlapping peptide pool stimulation. The CDR3, as DNA: TGTGCCACCAGTGACCCGGGACAGGGGTCTCAGCCCCAGCATTTT. This translates into CATSDPGQGSQPQHF.